Each of the 26 T cell receptor beta chains below was sequenced from the same sample in a study of T cells in Graves' hyperthyroidism and ophthalmopathy. Amplification of TCR beta CDR3 regions used RNA as the template. Carried out on the TCR CDR3, a first-round RT-PCR used the HTBI primer set. MiXCR, applied by TCRdb to the multiplex PCR reads, yields one record per CDR3 protein. The sample shows roughly 99,000 distinct CDR3 sequences, 16% of them seen only once. The specimen sequenced was blood. The receptor set was obtained from a woman aged 45-60 years with Graves' hyperthyroidism.

In its sample, this clonotype was seen a few times. The chain combines TRBV24-1 with TRBJ2-1; 14 nucleotides align to TRBD2. The CDR3 loop spans 19 amino acids. Germline trimming cut 2 bases from V and 4 bases from J; bases unmatched to any gene: 9. CDR1 is KGHDR and CDR2 is SFDVKD in the germline V gene. The CDR3 here is CATSDSLRLAGGPYNEQFF. The CDR3 DNA reads as TGTGCCACCAGTGATTCGCTCCGACTAGCGGGAGGGCCATACAATGAGCAGTTCTTC.

The sample holds many counts of this clonotype. The chain employs TRBV7-6 and TRBJ2-1; D unresolved. V was shortened by 5 bases and J by 9 bases, with 11 bases between the two germline ends. The CDR3 is made up of 12 amino acids. Per the germline V gene, CDR1 is SGHVS and CDR2 is FNYEAQ. For the CDR3, the DNA is TGTGCCAGCAGCCCTACGTGGGGTGAGCAGTTCTTC. This codes for CASSPTWGEQFF.

This clonotype occurred many times. The chain has TRBV6-1 and TRBJ2-7; D is tentatively TRBD1 or TRBD2 (5 bases each). The CDR3 spans 14 residues. Trimming removed 5 bases from V and 0 bases from J, with 11 bases in between. CDR1 and CDR2 from the germline V gene are MNHNS and SASEGT. CDR3 sequence (DNA): TGTGCCAGCAGTAGGGACCTGAGCTCCTACGAGCAGTACTTC. It codes for CASSRDLSSYEQYF.

This clonotype was detected many times. The V and J genes are TRBV18 and TRBJ1-5; tentatively, D is TRBD1 (6 bases). The V and J ends lost 2 bases and 1 base respectively, with 9 bases between them. Germline lookup yields CDR1 KGHSH and CDR2 LQKENI. The CDR3 runs to 15 residues. In nucleotides, the CDR3 is TGTGCCAGCTCACCAATAGGACAGAGCAATCAGCCCCAGCATTTT. Its protein product is CASSPIGQSNQPQHF. The full variable domain, completed using reference TRBV18 and TRBJ1-5, is NAGVMQNPRHLVRRRGQEARLRCSPMKGHSHVYWYRQLPEEGLKFMVYLQKENIIDESGMPKERFSAEFPKEGPSILRIQQVVRGDSAAYFCASSPIGQSNQPQHFGDGTRLSIL.

This clonotype was recorded at least ten times. The chain employs TRBV20-1 and TRBJ1-5; D uncertain. Trimming took 3 bases from V and 0 from J, leaving 6 bases between them. The CDR3 has 13 amino acids. Germline-derived CDR1 and CDR2 are DFQATT and SNEGSKA (reference sequence). The CDR3, as DNA: TGCAGTGCTAGGTCAGCTAGCAATCAGCCCCAGCATTTT. Translated, it gives CSARSASNQPQHF.

The table lists this clonotype with many counts. The chain is built from TRBV3-1 and TRBJ2-3; TRBD2 matches at 9 bases. The CDR3 is 15 residues long. V trimming: 4 bases; J trimming: 4 bases; junction bases outside the gene matches: 6. Looked up from germline, CDR1 is LGHDT and CDR2 is YNNKEL (reference sequence). Written as DNA, the CDR3 is TGTGCCAGCAGCCTTAGCGGGAGCAAGGCAGATACGCAGTATTTT. Protein sequence: CASSLSGSKADTQYF.

This clonotype was observed at least ten times. The CDR3 here is CASSPGQGDEKLFF. CDR3 coding DNA: TGCGCCAGCAGCCCTGGACAGGGGGATGAAAAACTGTTTTTT. J is TRBJ1-4 and V is TRBV5-1; 10 bases align to TRBD1. Looked up from germline, CDR1 is SGHRS and CDR2 is YFSETQ. V gave up 4 bases and J gave up 6 bases; unmatched junction bases: 3. There are 14 residues in the CDR3.

Concerning this clonotype: A much larger clonotype is one base distant, so this may be a read error. The rearrangement uses TRBV4-2 and TRBJ2-1; D uncertain. The germline CDR1 and CDR2 sequences are LGHNA and YNFKEQ. The CDR3 has 17 amino acids. CDR3 sequence (DNA): TGTCCCAGCAGCCAAGACGTGGTCGCCAGCTCCTACAATGAGCAGTTCTTC. Protein sequence: CPSSQDVVASSYNEQFF.

This clonotype has ten or more counts. The CDR3: CASSPPSQPIGNEQFF. As DNA, the CDR3 is TGTGCCAGCAGCCCCCCCTCCCAGCCTATCGGCAATGAGCAGTTCTTC. V is TRBV6-1 and J is TRBJ2-1; D unresolved. V was trimmed by 6 bases and J by 6 bases, leaving 21 bases between them. The CDR3 is 16 amino acids. The germline gives CDR1 MNHNS, CDR2 SASEGT.

This clonotype was seen ten or more times. The chain recombines TRBV6-1 with TRBJ1-5; D is possibly TRBD1 (5 bases). V gave up 3 bases and J gave up 5 bases, with 8 bases separating them. CDR1 and CDR2 from the germline V gene are MNHNS and SASEGT. CDR3 length: 13 residues. The CDR3 bases are TGTGCCAGCAGTGATGGCAGGGATCAGCCCCAGCATTTT. Translation gives CASSDGRDQPQHF.

This clonotype was seen many times. The rearrangement uses TRBV6-5 and TRBJ2-5; D is ambiguous. Germline CDR1 and CDR2: MNHEY and SVGAGI. This CDR3 is 20 amino acids long. Trimming shortened V by 0 bases and J by 5 bases, and 28 bases separated the two germline ends. The CDR3 loop is CASSYSSQALSFTRRETQYF. As DNA, the CDR3 is TGTGCCAGCAGTTACTCGAGCCAGGCACTTTCATTTACCCGGCGGGAGACCCAGTACTTC.

Many counts were recorded for this clonotype. The chain is built from TRBV3-1 and TRBJ1-1, with D unclear. The CDR3 is 13 amino acids. CDR1 is LGHDT, CDR2 YNNKEL, per germline (reference sequence). Trimming stripped 3 bases from V and 14 bases from J, with 19 bases between. The CDR3 protein is CASSQLDFRQFFF. The CDR3 DNA is TGTGCCAGCAGCCAGCTGGACTTCCGCCAGTTCTTCTTT.

This clonotype was counted ten times or more. The chain links TRBV7-2 to TRBJ2-7, with D perhaps matching TRBD1 or TRBD2 (5 bases each). Germline CDR1 and CDR2: SGHTA and FQGNSA. The V end was cut by 3 bases, the J end by 6 bases, with 12 bases between. This CDR3 is 13 amino acids long. This CDR3 reads CASSFGGEGEQYF. The CDR3 nucleotides are TGTGCCAGCAGCTTTGGGGGAGAGGGCGAGCAGTACTTC.

This clonotype turned up a few times. The V gene is TRBV19, the J gene TRBJ1-4; D remains ambiguous. There are 14 residues in the CDR3. The ends were cut back, 5 bases at V and 5 bases at J, with 12 bases in the middle. From germline, CDR1 is LNHDA and CDR2 SQIVND (reference sequence). The CDR3: CASSSREGNEKLFF. In nucleotides, the CDR3 is TGTGCCAGTAGTTCTCGAGAGGGAAATGAAAAACTGTTTTTT.

This clonotype was picked up many times. The chain employs TRBV12-3 or TRBV12-4 and TRBJ2-7; 9 bases are a match to TRBD1. The CDR3 runs 13 residues. V gave up 6 bases and J gave up 3 bases; unmatched junction bases: 3. CDR3 region: CASSRDRDYEQYF. The CDR3 nucleotides read TGTGCCAGCAGCCGGGACAGGGACTACGAGCAGTACTTC.

Note on this clonotype: This sequence may be a read error, since a much larger clone differs from it by one base. This chain's CDR3 is CASSLVLEGEQYF. DNA for the CDR3: TGTGCCAGCAGCTTAGTCTTGGAAGGTGAGCAGTACTTC. The chain employs TRBV7-9 and TRBJ2-7; unclear D gene. Germline CDR1 and CDR2: SEHNR and FQNEAQ (reference sequence). The CDR3 runs 13 residues. V lost 1 base and J 7 bases, leaving 11 bases between the germline ends. Using reference TRBV7-9 and TRBJ2-7 for the parts outside the CDR3, the full variable domain is DTGVSQNPRHKITKRGQNVTFRCDPISEHNRLYWYRQTLGQGPEFLTYFQNEAQLEKSRLLSDRFSAERPKGSFSTLEIQRTEQGDSAMYLCASSLVLEGEQYFGPGTRLTVT.

This clonotype was seen ten or more times. The chain uses TRBV6-1 and TRBJ2-6, with D uncertain. Trimming took 5 bases from V and 1 from J, leaving 15 bases between them. Germline V lookup: CDR1 MNHNS, CDR2 SASEGT. This CDR3 has 17 amino acids. CDR3 amino acids: CASSPSLQQSGANVLTF. DNA of the CDR3: TGTGCCAGCAGTCCTTCCCTCCAACAGTCTGGGGCCAACGTCCTGACTTTC.

This clonotype was detected many times. V usage is TRBV20-1 and J usage is TRBJ2-3, with D perhaps TRBD2 (6 bases). Trimming cost V 5 bases and J 4 bases, with 13 bases left between them. The CDR3 contains 13 residues. Germline CDR1 DFQATT, CDR2 SNEGSKA (reference sequence). CDR3 sequence (DNA): TGCAGTGCTGAGGTGGCGGGGTCAGATACGCAGTATTTT. Protein: CSAEVAGSDTQYF.

This clonotype was detected many times. J is TRBJ2-4 and V is TRBV19; D might be TRBD2 (6 bases). This CDR3 is built from 16 residues. Per the germline V gene, CDR1 is LNHDA and CDR2 is SQIVND (reference sequence). V was pared by 3 bases and J by 3 bases, with 15 bases between. This chain's CDR3 is CASSIGGEGFKNIQYF. CDR3 DNA: TGTGCCAGTAGTATCGGAGGGGAAGGTTTCAAAAACATTCAGTACTTC.

This clonotype has a count of ten or more. The chain employs TRBV20-1 and TRBJ1-6; D is possibly TRBD1 (6 bases). With 0 bases removed from V and 7 bases from J, the gap between germline ends came to 10 bases. From germline, CDR1 is DFQATT and CDR2 SNEGSKA (reference sequence). This CDR3 has 14 residues. The CDR3 region is CSARDRGANSPLHF. As DNA, the CDR3 is TGCAGTGCTAGAGACAGGGGAGCGAATTCACCCCTCCACTTT.

A word on this clonotype: One base away lies a much larger clone, so this may be a sequencing read error. The genes are TRBV29-1 and TRBJ1-1; a possible D gene is TRBD1 (6 bases). This CDR3 region has 13 residues. Trimming took 4 bases from V and 6 from J, leaving 15 bases between them. Germline V CDR1 and CDR2: SQVTM, ANQGSEA. DNA for the CDR3: TGCAGCGTTGGAAACAGGGTCGACTCTGAAGCTTTCTTT. This codes for CSVGNRVDSEAFF. The entire variable domain, with the rest obtained from reference TRBV29-1 and TRBJ1-1, is as follows: SAVISQKPSRDICQRGTSLTIQCQVDSQVTMMFWYRQQPGQSLTLIATANQGSEATYESGFVIDKFPISRPNLTFSTLTVSNMSPEDSSIYLCSVGNRVDSEAFFGQGTRLTVV.

This clonotype was counted many times. Here the CDR3 reads CSVGTGAETQYF. CDR3 nucleotide sequence: TGCAGCGTTGGGACAGGGGCGGAGACCCAGTACTTC. This sequence joins TRBV29-1 and TRBJ2-5, with 9 positions matching TRBD1. This CDR3 comprises 12 residues. In germline, CDR1 is SQVTM, CDR2 ANQGSEA. With 4 bases clipped from V and 5 bases from J, the junction kept 2 bases outside the gene matches.

The V gene is TRBV20-1, the J gene TRBJ2-1; 9 nucleotides agree with TRBD2. J gave up 1 base and V 3 bases, and 7 bases lay outside the gene matches. The CDR3 loop spans 16 amino acids. Germline V gene data show CDR1 as DFQATT and CDR2 as SNEGSKA (reference sequence). The CDR3 sequence: CSARNSGGHSYNEQFF. DNA of the CDR3: TGCAGTGCTAGGAATAGCGGGGGCCATTCCTACAATGAGCAGTTCTTC.

For the CDR3, the DNA is TGTGCCAGCAGCCTCCGAATGGGTGAGCAGTTCTTC. Its protein product is CASSLRMGEQFF. The gene calls are TRBV11-1 and TRBJ2-1; unclear D gene. Germline CDR1 and CDR2: SGHAT and FQDESV (reference sequence). The CDR3 sequence is 12 residues long. V lost 5 bases and J 9 bases, leaving 11 bases between the germline ends.

This clonotype was picked up many times. This chain links TRBV28 with TRBJ1-4; D is ambiguous. Germline-derived CDR1 and CDR2 are MDHEN and SYDVKM. The length of the CDR3 is 13 residues. The V and J ends lost 7 bases and 8 bases respectively, with 14 bases between them. CDR3 protein: CASMSPGGEKLFF. The CDR3 DNA follows: TGTGCCAGCATGTCTCCCGGAGGGGAAAAACTGTTTTTT.

This clonotype was seen repeatedly, ten times or more. The chain uses TRBV7-9 and TRBJ2-3; D gene unclear. The CDR3 extends over 15 amino acids. CDR1 and CDR2 from the germline V gene are SEHNR and FQNEAQ (reference sequence). The V and J ends lost 3 bases and 1 base respectively, with 11 bases between them. The CDR3 coding sequence is TGTGCCAGCAGCTTGAGAGAGCCCCGCACAGATACGCAGTATTTT. It yields the protein CASSLREPRTDTQYF.